These T cell receptor beta chains were read from a single sample in a study of blood T cells in healthy people across ages. TCRdb redid the calling of the 5' RACE reads with MiXCR, one entry per CDR3 protein. The repertoire holds some 1,000,000 distinct CDR3 sequences, 25% seen once, with about 0.69% in the top ten. The same sample was also used in a study of T cells of mothers and their children.

The sample consisted of blood. The receptors stem from a girl aged 2-10 years in good health. The CDR3 runs from the conserved cysteine through the conserved F or W. The D gene is left open where the match is weak. Rows may omit the clone size; those that give it use once, few, many or a size class.

TRBV29-1	TRBJ1-1	many	TRBD1	TGCAGCGTCAGGACAGGATTGAACACTGAAGCTTTCTTT	CSVRTGLNTEAFF
TRBV4-2	TRBJ2-4	many	TRBD2	TGTGCCAGCAGCCAAGAGAGGGAGGGGAGTTACATTCAGTACTTC	CASSQEREGSYIQYF
TRBV11-2	TRBJ2-5	.	.	TGTGCCAGCAGTTTTCTGTCCGGAGGAACAAGAGAGGCCCAGTACTTC	CASSFLSGGTREAQYF
TRBV27	TRBJ1-1	.	.	TGTGCCAGCAGCGCGCGCAGGGGAGCGAACACTGAAGCTTTCTTT	CASSARRGANTEAFF
TRBV7-9	TRBJ1-1	.	.	TGTGCCAGCAGCCCGGGGACCGAGAGGGCTTTCTTT	CASSPGTERAFF
TRBV9	TRBJ2-3	many	.	TGTGCCAGCAAGGCGGGGCACACAGATACGCAGTATTTT	CASKAGHTDTQYF
TRBV7-9	TRBJ2-1	.	TRBD1	TGTGCCAGCAGCTTACCGGACAGGGCGACTCACTTC	CASSLPDRATHF
TRBV20-1	TRBJ1-2	.	.	TGCAGTGCGGATCCCCTGGGGTCTGGCTACACCTTC	CSADPLGSGYTF
TRBV14	TRBJ2-7	.	.	TGTGCCAGCAGCGCAACTCTTAGGGGGGCTGCGTACGAGCAGTACTTC	CASSATLRGAAYEQYF
TRBV7-2	TRBJ2-4	many	.	TGTGCCAGCAGCTTAGAAGCCATTCAGTACTTC	CASSLEAIQYF
TRBV4-1	TRBJ2-5	few	TRBD1	TGCGCCAGCAGCCAAGCTCCTGGGACAGGGGGCGAGACCCAGTACTTC	CASSQAPGTGGETQYF
TRBV20-1	TRBJ2-7	few	.	TGCAGTGCTAGAGGGGGGCGCTCCTACGAGCAGTACTTC	CSARGGRSYEQYF
TRBV3-1	TRBJ1-5	few	.	TGTGCCAGCAGTCCAGGGAGCGACAGCAATCAGCCCCAGCATTTT	CASSPGSDSNQPQHF
TRBV20-1	TRBJ1-2	.	.	TGCAGTTCGACACCCAACTATGACTACACCTTC	CSSTPNYDYTF
TRBV3-1	TRBJ2-5	few	.	TGTGCCAGCAGCTCAACCACGAAAGAGACCCAGTACTTC	CASSSTTKETQYF
TRBV6-5	TRBJ1-1	few	TRBD1	TGTGCCAGCAGTTACCGGACAGGGGGCATGAACACTGAAGCTTTCTTT	CASSYRTGGMNTEAFF
TRBV5-1	TRBJ1-2	few	.	TGCGCCAGCAGCTTGGTGGGAGATGGTGGCTACACCTTC	CASSLVGDGGYTF
TRBV4-2	TRBJ2-7	.	.	TGTGCCAGCAGCCAAGTTTTAGCCAACTCCTACGAGCAGTACTTC	CASSQVLANSYEQYF
TRBV6-6	TRBJ2-1	few	.	TGTGCCTTAGGGTCCTTTTCGGATGAGCAGTTCTTC	CALGSFSDEQFF
TRBV14	TRBJ2-1	.	.	TGTGCCAGCAGCAAGGTCGTCGGGGAGCAGTTCTTC	CASSKVVGEQFF
TRBV6-5	TRBJ1-6	few	.	TGTGCCAGCAGTTACGAGAGCCCGCAGGGGTATAATTCACCCCTCCACTTT	CASSYESPQGYNSPLHF
TRBV15	TRBJ1-2	few	TRBD1	TGTGCCACCAGCCCCTCACAGGGGGAGGCACTCTATGGCTACACCTTC	CATSPSQGEALYGYTF
TRBV25-1	TRBJ2-6	.	.	TGTGCCAGCAGGGAATCGGGTGCTGGGGCCAACGTCCTGACTTTC	CASRESGAGANVLTF
TRBV12-3/TRBV12-4	TRBJ2-5	few	.	TGTGCCAGCACCACACTGGACGCAGAAGAGACCCAGTACTTC	CASTTLDAEETQYF
TRBV7-6	TRBJ2-3	.	.	.	CASSPQGAEAFFGQGTRLTDTQYF
TRBV20-1	TRBJ1-2	.	.	TGCAGTGCTAGAGATGGCAGAAAGTATGGCTACACCTTC	CSARDGRKYGYTF
TRBV7-9	TRBJ2-1	.	TRBD1	TGTGCCAGCAGCTTTACAGGGGGCTTAAATGAGCAGTTCTTC	CASSFTGGLNEQFF
TRBV7-2	TRBJ2-7	many	.	TGTGCCAGCAGCGTCGGACTCGGGGCCTACGAGCAGTACTTC	CASSVGLGAYEQYF
TRBV4-3	TRBJ1-1	few	.	TGCGCCAGCAGCCATGATGCGGGCAACACTGAAGCTTTCTTT	CASSHDAGNTEAFF
TRBV6-1	TRBJ2-4	few	TRBD2	TGTGCCAGCAGAAAACTCCGCGGGGGAGGAGAAGCCAAAAACATTCAGTACTTC	CASRKLRGGGEAKNIQYF
TRBV29-1	TRBJ2-5	.	.	TGCAGCGTTGAGAGCAGAGTAGAGACCCAGTACTTC	CSVESRVETQYF
TRBV6-5	TRBJ2-1	many	.	TGTGCCAGCAGTTGGAGCTCCTACAATGAGCAGTTCTTC	CASSWSSYNEQFF
TRBV20-1	TRBJ2-5	.	.	TGCAGTGCTAGCGGGATGGGAGAGACCCAGTACTTC	CSASGMGETQYF
TRBV6-2/TRBV6-3	TRBJ2-1	.	.	TGTGCCAGCAGTCTAATAATCCACAATGAGCAGTTCTTC	CASSLIIHNEQFF
TRBV2	TRBJ1-1	.	.	TGTGCCAGCAGTGGTATAAGCCTAGAAGCTTTCTTT	CASSGISLEAFF
TRBV2	TRBJ2-1	few	TRBD2	TGTGCCAGCAGTGTTAGTAGTGGACTAGCGGGAGGGGAGCAGTTCTTC	CASSVSSGLAGGEQFF
TRBV7-2	TRBJ1-2	.	.	TGTGCCAGCAGCTTAGAGAGGGGACCCTATGGCTACACCTTC	CASSLERGPYGYTF
TRBV21-1	TRBJ2-4	few	.	TGTGCCAGCAGCCAGGACAGGGGGCTTAGAAACATTCAGTACTTC	CASSQDRGLRNIQYF
TRBV12-3/TRBV12-4	TRBJ2-4	few	.	TGTGCCAGCAGGGGGGTTGGTTCCAAAAACATTCAGTACTTC	CASRGVGSKNIQYF
TRBV7-8	TRBJ2-1	.	TRBD2	TGTGCCAGCAGTTTTAAACCGGGACTAGCAGTAAATGAGCAGTTCTTC	CASSFKPGLAVNEQFF
TRBV27	TRBJ2-7	.	TRBD2	TGTGCCAGCAGTTTAACGGGTAGCGGGGCCTACGAGCAGTACTTC	CASSLTGSGAYEQYF
TRBV6-2/TRBV6-3	TRBJ2-4	few	.	TGTGCCAGCAGCACGACCGCGAATTTTGAGCCCCTTCAGTACTTC	CASSTTANFEPLQYF
TRBV29-1	TRBJ2-1	.	.	TGCAGCGTTGCCCCAAACCTGGAGCAGTTCTTC	CSVAPNLEQFF
TRBV4-3	TRBJ1-5	few	TRBD1	TGCGCCAGCAGCCAAGACACAGGGGGTCAGCCCCAGCATTTT	CASSQDTGGQPQHF
TRBV19	TRBJ2-5	.	.	TGTGCCAGTAGTCCCCCCGGGGCGCAGAGGCAAGAGACCCAGTACTTC	CASSPPGAQRQETQYF
TRBV27	TRBJ2-2	.	.	TGTGCCAGCAGTATCAGTCGAACCGGGGAGCTGTTTTTT	CASSISRTGELFF
TRBV29-1	TRBJ1-4	few	.	TGCAGCGCCTCAGAAACCCCAAATGAAAAACTGTTTTTT	CSASETPNEKLFF
TRBV4-1	TRBJ2-5	.	.	TGCGCCAGCAGCCCCGTCGGACAGTTCGAAGAGACCCAGTACTTC	CASSPVGQFEETQYF
TRBV7-9	TRBJ2-1	many	TRBD2	TGTGCCAGCAGCCATAGCGGGAGCTCCTACAATGAGCAGTTCTTC	CASSHSGSSYNEQFF
TRBV3-1	TRBJ1-5	many	.	TGTGCCAGCAGCCAAGGGCGCAGCAATCAGCCCCAGCATTTT	CASSQGRSNQPQHF
TRBV29-1	TRBJ2-3	.	.	TGCAGCGTGGGGACCTCAGATACGCAGTATTTT	CSVGTSDTQYF
TRBV12-5	TRBJ1-1	.	TRBD1	TGTGCTAGTGGACGGAAGGGGGCGAGGAGGTCTGAAGCTTTCTTT	CASGRKGARRSEAFF
TRBV29-1	TRBJ2-1	few	TRBD2	TGCAGCGTTGAGGTCTGGCGGGAGGGGCATGAGCAGTTCTTC	CSVEVWREGHEQFF
TRBV7-2	TRBJ1-2	few	.	TGTGCCAGCAGCCCCTTGAGGGTAGATTATGGCTACACCTTC	CASSPLRVDYGYTF
TRBV12-3/TRBV12-4	TRBJ2-7	once	.	TGTGCCAGCAGTTTACTGTTCGATACCAACGAGCAGTACTTC	CASSLLFDTNEQYF
TRBV11-2	TRBJ1-4	.	.	TGTGCCAGCAGCTTAGGACAGAAAATTAATGAAAAACTGTTTTTT	CASSLGQKINEKLFF